This T cell receptor (beta chain) came from a study of T-cell reconstitution after alpha-beta-depleted transplantation in children. Study-level results: Newly produced T cells mostly provided counts and TCRbeta diversity after one year, as hyperexpanded clones declined.

It was with unique molecular identifiers that the TCRbeta library was prepared. TCRdb used MiXCR to reprocess the PCR reads, holding one entry per CDR3 protein. The profile shows 150,000 to 200,000 distinct CDR3 sequences, roughly 6.5% of them singletons. This clonotype was recorded at least ten times. Antigen: not known. Germline CDR1 reads MNHEY; CDR2 reads SVGEGT. The CDR3 is 16 amino acids. Trimming cost V 3 bases and J 3 bases; bases outside gene matches: 9. Here the sequenced sample was PBMCs, taken before TCRalphabeta/CD19-depleted stem cell transplant. This receptor was identified in a girl under three years old with combined immunodeficiency, due to receive a stem cell transplant. This chain joins TRBV6-2 or TRBV6-3 and TRBJ2-7; TRBD2 matches at 9 bases. The DNA for the CDR3 is TGTGCCAGCAGTTATCCGCCTAGCGGGGCTTACTACGAGCAGTACTTC. Encoded protein: CASSYPPSGAYYEQYF.